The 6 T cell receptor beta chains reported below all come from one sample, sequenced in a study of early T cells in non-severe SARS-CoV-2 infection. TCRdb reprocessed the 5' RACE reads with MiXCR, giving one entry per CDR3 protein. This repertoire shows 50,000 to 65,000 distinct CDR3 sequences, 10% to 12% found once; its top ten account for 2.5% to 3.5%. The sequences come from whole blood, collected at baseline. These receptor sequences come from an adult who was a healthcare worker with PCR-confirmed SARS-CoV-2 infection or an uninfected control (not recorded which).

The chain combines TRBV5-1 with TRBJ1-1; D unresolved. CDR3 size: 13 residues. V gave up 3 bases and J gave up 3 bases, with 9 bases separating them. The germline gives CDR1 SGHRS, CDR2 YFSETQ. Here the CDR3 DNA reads TGCGCCAGCAGCTCCCCCCGGGACACTGAAGCTTTCTTT. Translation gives CASSSPRDTEAFF.

In DNA form, the CDR3 reads TGTGCCAGCAGCTTAGAGACCTACGAGCAGTACTTC. This encodes CASSLETYEQYF. This sequence joins TRBV13 and TRBJ2-7; D is unresolved. CDR1 PRHDT and CDR2 FYEKMQ come from the germline V gene (reference sequence). The CDR3 sequence is 12 residues long. V was trimmed by 1 base and J by 2 bases, leaving 3 bases between them.

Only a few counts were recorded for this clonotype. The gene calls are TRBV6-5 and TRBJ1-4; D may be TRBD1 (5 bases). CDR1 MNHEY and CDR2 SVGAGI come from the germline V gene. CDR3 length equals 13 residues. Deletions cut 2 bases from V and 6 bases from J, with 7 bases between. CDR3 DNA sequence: TGTGCCAGCAGTTACGACAGCCATGAAAAACTGTTTTTT. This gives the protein CASSYDSHEKLFF.

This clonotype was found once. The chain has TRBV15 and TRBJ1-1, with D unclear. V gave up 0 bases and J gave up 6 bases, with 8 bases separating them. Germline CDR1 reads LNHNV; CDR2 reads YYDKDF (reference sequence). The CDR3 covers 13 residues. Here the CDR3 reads CATSRDLQSEAFF. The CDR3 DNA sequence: TGTGCCACCAGCAGAGATCTACAATCTGAAGCTTTCTTT.

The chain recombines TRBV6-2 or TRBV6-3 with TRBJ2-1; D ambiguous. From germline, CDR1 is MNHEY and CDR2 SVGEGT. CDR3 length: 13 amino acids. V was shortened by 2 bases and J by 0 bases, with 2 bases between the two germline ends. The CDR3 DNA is TGTGCCAGCAGTTACGCCTCCTACAATGAGCAGTTCTTC. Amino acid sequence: CASSYASYNEQFF.

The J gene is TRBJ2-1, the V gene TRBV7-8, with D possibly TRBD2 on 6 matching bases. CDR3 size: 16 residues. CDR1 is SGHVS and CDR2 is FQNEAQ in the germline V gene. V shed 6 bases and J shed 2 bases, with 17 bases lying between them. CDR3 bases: TGTGCCAGCAGTTCCTTGAGGACTATCACCTACAATGAGCAGTTCTTC. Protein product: CASSSLRTITYNEQFF.